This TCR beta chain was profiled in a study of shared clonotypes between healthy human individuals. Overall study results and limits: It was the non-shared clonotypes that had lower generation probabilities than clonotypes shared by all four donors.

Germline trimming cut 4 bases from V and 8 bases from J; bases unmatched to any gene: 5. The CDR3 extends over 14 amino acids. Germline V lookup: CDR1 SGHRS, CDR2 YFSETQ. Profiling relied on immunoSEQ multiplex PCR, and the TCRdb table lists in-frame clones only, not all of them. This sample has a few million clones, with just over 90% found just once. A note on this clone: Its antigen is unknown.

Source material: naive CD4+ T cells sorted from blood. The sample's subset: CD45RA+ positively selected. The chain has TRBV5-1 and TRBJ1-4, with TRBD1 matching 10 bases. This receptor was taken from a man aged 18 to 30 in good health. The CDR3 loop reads CASSRGDRGEKLFF. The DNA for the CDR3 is TGCGCCAGCAGCAGGGGGGACAGGGGAGAAAAACTGTTTTTT.